The T cell receptor (beta chain) described here comes from a study of blood T cell repertoires in COVID-19. In this sample, this clone turned up a few times. This table comes from immunoSEQ multiplex PCR, and its TCRdb copy is limited to in-frame clones, with some not included. The table has some 250,000 clones, roughly 86% seen once. Specimen: peripheral blood. This receptor was identified in a woman aged 70-85 years with active or convalescent COVID-19.

The CDR3 nucleotides are TGTGCCAGCAGCCTCCAGGGGAGAAACACCATATATTTT. It is translated as CASSLQGRNTIYF. The V and J genes are TRBV11-2 and TRBJ1-3, with D possibly TRBD1 on 6 matching bases. The CDR3 spans 13 residues. CDR1 and CDR2 (germline): SGHAT, FQNNGV. V dropped 5 bases and J dropped 5 bases, with 10 bases sitting between them.